Below are 27 T cell receptor beta chains sequenced from a single sample in a study of blood T cell repertoires in COVID-19. Method: immunoSEQ multiplex PCR; TCRdb's copy keeps in-frame clones and lacks some. The sample records approximately 90,000 clones, 75% to 85% being singletons. Specimen: peripheral blood. The receptor set was obtained from a woman aged 80 or over with acute or convalescent COVID-19.

The rearrangement links TRBV9 to TRBJ2-6, with a tentative D call TRBD1 (7 bases). The germline V gene has CDR1 SGDLS and CDR2 YYNGEE. This CDR3 is built from 15 residues. V lost 7 bases and J 3 bases, leaving 14 bases between the germline ends. The CDR3 here is CASGRQGGGANVLTF. The CDR3 DNA is TGTGCCAGCGGCAGACAGGGAGGTGGGGCCAACGTCCTGACTTTC.

The V call is TRBV5-1, the J call TRBJ1-1; D unclear. The germline V gene encodes CDR1 SGHRS and CDR2 YFSETQ. Trimming took off 0 bases at V and 0 bases at J, with 12 bases between the two ends. The CDR3 extends over 16 amino acids. This CDR3 reads CASSLGRGKVNTEAFF. The CDR3, as DNA: TGCGCCAGCAGCTTGGGGCGGGGAAAGGTGAACACTGAAGCTTTCTTT.

The V call is TRBV9, the J call TRBJ2-1, with 12 bases fitting TRBD2. The germline V gene has CDR1 SGDLS and CDR2 YYNGEE. This CDR3 contains 16 residues. Trimming took 4 bases from V and 7 from J; bases not matched to a gene: 9. The CDR3 coding sequence is TGTGCCAGCAGCTCTAGCGGGGGGGCAGCCCCGAATGAGCAGTTCTTC. As protein: CASSSSGGAAPNEQFF. Complete variable domain (other parts from reference TRBV9 and TRBJ2-1): DSGVTQTPKHLITATGQRVTLRCSPRSGDLSVYWYQQSLDQGLQFLIQYYNGEERAKGNILERFSAQQFPDLHSELNLSSLELGDSALYFCASSSSGGAAPNEQFFGPGTRLTVL.

The chain uses TRBV7-8 and TRBJ1-5, with 9 nucleotides matching TRBD1. Germline CDR1 and CDR2: SGHVS and FQNEAQ. This CDR3 spans 18 amino acids. Trimming took 5 bases from V and 8 from J; bases not matched to a gene: 19. The CDR3 DNA follows: TGTGCCAGCAGCAACCGGGACAGGGAGATTTGGGACTGGAAGCCCCAGCATTTT. Amino acid sequence: CASSNRDREIWDWKPQHF.

V and J are TRBV7-7 and TRBJ2-3; 15 bases align to TRBD2. The germline gives CDR1 SSHAT, CDR2 FNYEAQ (reference sequence). The CDR3 length is 16 residues. After removal of 6 bases from V and 3 bases from J, the junction contained 4 bases not matched to a gene. CDR3 DNA sequence: TGTGCCAGCAGTCGAGGACTAGCGGGGGGGACAGATACGCAGTATTTT. Translation: CASSRGLAGGTDTQYF.

The chain links TRBV5-1 to TRBJ2-1, with 10 bases aligning to TRBD1. The CDR3 loop spans 18 amino acids. Germline V gene sequence: CDR1 SGHRS, CDR2 YFSETQ. The J segment lost 0 bases and the V segment lost 7 bases, leaving 13 bases of the junction unmatched. Here the CDR3 reads CASGISGTGVSSYNEQFF. CDR3 bases: TGCGCCAGCGGAATATCTGGGACAGGGGTTTCCTCCTACAATGAGCAGTTCTTC. Using reference TRBV5-1 and TRBJ2-1 for the parts outside the CDR3, the full variable domain is KAGVTQTPRYLIKTRGQQVTLSCSPISGHRSVSWYQQTPGQGLQFLFEYFSETQRNKGNFPGRFSGRQFSNSRSEMNVSTLELGDSALYLCASGISGTGVSSYNEQFFGPGTRLTVL.

The chain is built from TRBV7-9 and TRBJ2-5; TRBD1 might be the D (6 bases). The V gene lost 1 base and the J gene lost 3 bases, with 9 bases spanning the gap. Germline lookup yields CDR1 SEHNR and CDR2 FQNEAQ (reference sequence). The CDR3 sequence is 14 residues long. The CDR3 reads CASSLVGTKETQYF. The DNA for the CDR3 is TGTGCCAGCAGCTTAGTAGGGACAAAAGAGACCCAGTACTTC. Supplemented by reference TRBV7-9 and TRBJ2-5, the full variable domain reads DTGVSQNPRHKITKRGQNVTFRCDPISEHNRLYWYRQTLGQGPEFLTYFQNEAQLEKSRLLSDRFSAERPKGSFSTLEIQRTEQGDSAMYLCASSLVGTKETQYFGPGTRLLVL.

The V call is TRBV5-4, the J call TRBJ2-5; D is perhaps TRBD2 (5 bases). Trimming took off 2 bases at V and 2 bases at J, with 10 bases between the two ends. The CDR3 is 14 residues long. The V gene's germline CDR1 is SGHNT and CDR2 YYREEE (reference sequence). The CDR3 here is CASSLAVKQETQYF. The DNA of the CDR3 is TGTGCCAGCAGCTTAGCGGTCAAGCAAGAGACCCAGTACTTC. The whole variable domain, remainder taken from reference TRBV5-4 and TRBJ2-5, is ETGVTQSPTHLIKTRGQQVTLRCSSQSGHNTVSWYQQALGQGPQFIFQYYREEENGRGNFPPRFSGLQFPNYSSELNVNALELDDSALYLCASSLAVKQETQYFGPGTRLLVL.

This clone has only one observation. This sequence joins TRBV3-1 (or the pseudogene TRBV3-2) and TRBJ2-3; TRBD1 might be the D (5 bases). The CDR3 extends over 19 amino acids. The V end was cut by 1 base, the J end by 1 base, with 21 bases between. CDR1 and CDR2 from the germline V gene are LGHDT and YNNKEL (reference sequence). CDR3 nucleotides: TGTGCCAGCAGCCAAGCTTGGGGCGAGTCCGCACAGCGCACAGATACGCAGTATTTT. As protein: CASSQAWGESAQRTDTQYF.

The chain carries TRBV6-5 and TRBJ1-2; 8 positions agree with TRBD1. V lost 11 bases and J lost 9; bases outside the gene matches: 11. The CDR3 has 12 residues. Germline CDR1 reads MNHEY; CDR2 reads SVGAGI. CDR3 protein: CACDRGSVRYTF. The CDR3 nucleotides read TGTGCCTGCGACAGGGGATCCGTTCGCTACACCTTC.

The CDR3 bases are TGTGCCAGTAGTATACCTTACAGGGGCTATGGCTACACCTTC. It yields the protein CASSIPYRGYGYTF. The gene calls are TRBV19 and TRBJ1-2; 7 bases match TRBD1. V was clipped by 2 bases and J by 4 bases; unmatched bases: 4. This CDR3 region has 14 residues. Germline loops: CDR1 LNHDA, CDR2 SQIVND (reference sequence).

V usage is TRBV2 and J usage is TRBJ2-1; D is possibly TRBD2 (7 bases). In germline, CDR1 is SNHLY, CDR2 FYNNEI. CDR3 length: 11 amino acids. The germline V and J ends were trimmed by 8 bases and 15 bases, with 17 bases remaining between them. The DNA for the CDR3 is TGTGCCAGCGGGAGGGAACAGGGCAGGTTCTTC. Amino acid sequence: CASGREQGRFF.

In DNA form, the CDR3 reads TGTGCCAGCAGCACCCGGGGGGGTTTCCACGAGCAGTACTTC. Its translation is CASSTRGGFHEQYF. The chain combines TRBV7-8 with TRBJ2-7; 8 nucleotides agree with TRBD2. The CDR3 has 14 residues. Trimming cost V 5 bases and J 5 bases; bases outside gene matches: 8. Germline V gene sequence: CDR1 SGHVS, CDR2 FQNEAQ.

The rearrangement links TRBV6-5 to TRBJ2-1, with 7 positions matching TRBD1. This CDR3 has 15 residues. Trimming removed 6 bases from V and 2 bases from J; junction bases left unmatched: 7. The V gene's germline CDR1 is MNHEY and CDR2 SVGAGI. In nucleotides, the CDR3 is TGTGCCAGCAGCAAGGGACAGCCAGCCTACAATGAGCAGTTCTTC. Its protein is CASSKGQPAYNEQFF.

The gene calls are TRBV18 and TRBJ2-1; D is perhaps TRBD1 (6 bases). V dropped 3 bases and J dropped 0 bases, with 9 bases sitting between them. Germline assignment: CDR1 KGHSH and CDR2 LQKENI. This CDR3 contains 15 residues. The CDR3 coding sequence is TGTGCCAGCTCACCGGGGGCTAGCTCCTACAATGAGCAGTTCTTC. Translated: CASSPGASSYNEQFF.

V is TRBV21-1 and J is TRBJ2-3; the table's D call of TRBD1 was not tested on the DNA. TRBV21-1 is labeled a pseudogene. The CDR3 contains 18 residues. CDR3 loop: CASSKRNLPLGPTDTQYF. The DNA of the CDR3 is TGTGCCAGCAGCAAACGTAATTTACCCTTGGGCCCCACAGATACGCAGTATTTT.

The chain has TRBV5-1 and TRBJ2-3; D gene unclear. Per germline, CDR1 SGHRS and CDR2 YFSETQ. This CDR3 is built from 16 residues. V shed 0 bases and J shed 0 bases, with 11 bases lying between them. As DNA, the CDR3 is TGCGCCAGCAGCTTGGGCAGGATCCTTAGCACAGATACGCAGTATTTT. It yields the protein CASSLGRILSTDTQYF.

This clone was counted a single time. The chain has TRBV4-2 and TRBJ2-3; unclear D gene. Trimming stripped 1 base from V and 0 bases from J, with 11 bases between. Germline CDR1 is LGHNA and CDR2 is YNFKEQ. The CDR3 is made up of 16 amino acids. CDR3 sequence reads: CASSQGHRASTDTQYF. The CDR3, as DNA: TGTGCCAGCAGCCAAGGACACAGAGCTAGCACAGATACGCAGTATTTT.

The CDR3 region is CASSHLATGSMEVNTEAFF. For the CDR3, the DNA is TGTGCCAGCAGCCATCTCGCCACAGGGTCAATGGAGGTGAACACTGAAGCTTTCTTT. The chain employs TRBV4-2 and TRBJ1-1, with D possibly TRBD1 on 6 matching bases. Germline V gene sequence: CDR1 LGHNA, CDR2 YNFKEQ. V was pared by 3 bases and J by 0 bases, with 23 bases between. This CDR3 comprises 19 residues.

This chain uses TRBV2 with TRBJ1-3; the D gene is possibly TRBD1 (6 bases). The ends were cut back, 8 bases at V and 4 bases at J, with 12 bases in the middle. The CDR3 length is 13 residues. CDR1 is SNHLY, CDR2 FYNNEI, per germline. DNA for the CDR3: TGTGCCAGCGGACAGACAGAAGGAAACACCATATATTTT. Translating gives CASGQTEGNTIYF. The full variable domain, completed using reference TRBV2 and TRBJ1-3, is EPEVTQTPSHQVTQMGQEVILRCVPISNHLYFYWYRQILGQKVEFLVSFYNNEISEKSEIFDDQFSVERPDGSNFTLKIRSTKLEDSAMYFCASGQTEGNTIYFGEGSWLTVV.

The gene calls are TRBV7-7 and TRBJ2-1; maybe TRBD1 (7 bases). The germline V gene has CDR1 SSHAT and CDR2 FNYEAQ (reference sequence). The CDR3 length is 14 residues. The germline V and J ends were trimmed by 3 bases and 7 bases, with 13 bases remaining between them. The CDR3 here is CASSFRGTVNEQFF. CDR3 nucleotides: TGTGCCAGCAGCTTTCGCGGGACAGTTAATGAGCAGTTCTTC.

CDR3 sequence (DNA): TGTGCCAGCAGCTTAAATTGGGGGCGGGCTAGCGGGACCTACGAGCAGTACTTC. Its protein is CASSLNWGRASGTYEQYF. The J gene is TRBJ2-7, the V gene TRBV7-8; TRBD2 agrees at 9 bases. V lost 2 bases and J lost 2; bases outside the gene matches: 13. Germline loops: CDR1 SGHVS, CDR2 FQNEAQ. The CDR3 extends over 18 amino acids. Combining the CDR3 with reference TRBV7-8 and TRBJ2-7 gives the whole variable domain GAGVSQSPRYKVAKRGQDVALRCDPISGHVSLFWYQQALGQGPEFLTYFQNEAQLDKSGLPSDRFFAERPEGSVSTLKIQRTQQEDSAVYLCASSLNWGRASGTYEQYFGPGTRLTVT.

This sequence joins TRBV5-1 and TRBJ2-3, with 7 bases matching TRBD2. Germline lookup yields CDR1 SGHRS and CDR2 YFSETQ. The CDR3 extends over 15 amino acids. Unmatched junction bases numbered 7, after V lost 4 bases and J lost 2 bases. The CDR3 loop reads CASSPRDYHTDTQYF. The CDR3 nucleotides read TGCGCCAGCAGCCCCCGGGACTACCACACAGATACGCAGTATTTT.

The chain has TRBV18 and TRBJ1-2, with a weak D call TRBD1 (5 bases). Germline assignment: CDR1 KGHSH and CDR2 LQKENI. The CDR3 contains 14 residues. V was cut by 2 bases and J by 6 bases, with 13 bases left in between. In DNA, the CDR3 is TGTGCCAGCTCACCAAACGGCAGGGAGGATGGCTACACCTTC. This sequence encodes CASSPNGREDGYTF.

The chain couples TRBV10-3 to TRBJ1-4, with 8 bases identical to TRBD1. CDR1 and CDR2 from the germline V gene are ENHRY and SYGVKD. Losses at the gene ends were 10 bases for V and 5 bases for J; bases not matched to a gene: 9. This CDR3 contains 14 residues. The CDR3 nucleotides are TGTGCCACCCTTGGACAGGGCGGCAATGAAAAACTGTTTTTT. Translating gives CATLGQGGNEKLFF.

The chain recombines TRBV20-1 with TRBJ2-1, with D maybe TRBD2 (5 bases). The germline V gene has CDR1 DFQATT and CDR2 SNEGSKA (reference sequence). The germline V and J ends were trimmed by 6 bases and 7 bases, with 10 bases remaining between them. The CDR3 has 11 amino acids. The CDR3 is CSAPRTNEQFF. DNA of the CDR3: TGCAGTGCACCTCGGACTAATGAGCAGTTCTTC.

V usage is TRBV6-4 and J usage is TRBJ2-2; TRBD2 is a possible D gene (6 bases). Trimming left V 7 bases short and J 5 bases short, with 17 bases between. This CDR3 region has 15 residues. Germline V gives CDR1 MRHNA, CDR2 SNTAGT. The CDR3: CASTPNGGQTGELFF. The CDR3 region has the DNA TGTGCCAGCACTCCAAATGGAGGGCAAACCGGGGAGCTGTTTTTT.